Detailed here is one T cell receptor (beta chain). No antigen is known for it. Trimming removed 5 bases at V and 0 bases at J, with 17 bases between. Germline CDR1 and CDR2: MDHEN and SYDVKM. The CDR3 totals 16 residues. This record comes from a study of a mutant IDH1 vaccine in newly diagnosed glioma. The time point is: week 11, during vaccination. Each dose of the vaccine consisted of 300 ug of mutant IDH1 20-mer peptide, with topical imiquimod. The data were produced by immunoSEQ multiplex PCR, yet TCRdb's version contains in-frame clones alone and is incomplete. The sample lists 95,000 to 120,000 clones; under 90% were seen once.

The material sequenced was PBMCs, taken from a glioma patient whose treatment included an IDH1 peptide vaccine. The sequence came from a woman between 50 and 59 years old with glioma. This chain connects TRBV28 to TRBJ2-7; no firm D call. CDR3 bases: TGTGCCAGCAGTCCCCAACGGGCCCCATCCTCCTACGAGCAGTACTTC. Encoded protein: CASSPQRAPSSYEQYF.